The clone carrying this TCR beta chain occurred a few times. Its target is not known. Making use of molecular barcodes, quantitative 5'-RACE generated TCR beta libraries. TCRdb ran MiXCR on the 5' RACE reads and lists one entry per CDR3 protein. The sample lists under 250,000 distinct CDR3 sequences, roughly 24% occurring once. This entry is derived from a study of CD8 T cells in ankylosing spondylitis. Study-wide points: Matched ankylosing spondylitis synovial fluid reportedly showed significant enrichment of disease-linked clones. Earlier reports found some motif variants in synovial fluid and blood in reactive arthritis. Among TCR beta sequences, a motif of under ten highly homologous variants appeared characteristic of ankylosing spondylitis blood.

Losses at the gene ends were 2 bases for V and 6 bases for J; bases not matched to a gene: 7. The CDR3 has 15 amino acids. Germline V lookup: CDR1 MNHEY, CDR2 SVGAGI. Specimen: blood, either unsorted or a sorted T cell fraction (not recorded which). The source of this sequence is a male donor with ankylosing spondylitis or in good health (not recorded which). J is TRBJ2-5 and V is TRBV6-5, with 9 bases fitting TRBD1. CDR3 sequence (DNA): TGTGCCAGCAGTTACCCCGGGACAGGGAAAAAGACCCAGTACTTC. It specifies CASSYPGTGKKTQYF.